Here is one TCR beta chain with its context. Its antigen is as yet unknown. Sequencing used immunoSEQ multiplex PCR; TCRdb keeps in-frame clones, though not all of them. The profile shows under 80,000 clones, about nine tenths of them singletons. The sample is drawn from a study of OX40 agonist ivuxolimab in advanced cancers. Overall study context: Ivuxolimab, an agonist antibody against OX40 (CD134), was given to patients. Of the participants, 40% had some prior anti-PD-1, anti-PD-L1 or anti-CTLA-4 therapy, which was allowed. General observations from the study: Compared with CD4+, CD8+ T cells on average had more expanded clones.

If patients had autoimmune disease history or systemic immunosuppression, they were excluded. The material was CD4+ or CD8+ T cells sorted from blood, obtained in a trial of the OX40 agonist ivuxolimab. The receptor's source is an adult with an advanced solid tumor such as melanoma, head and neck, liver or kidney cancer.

CDR3 in amino acids: CASSMGRRDQPQHF. In DNA, the CDR3 is TGTGCCAGTAGTATGGGACGAAGGGATCAGCCCCAGCATTTT. V usage is TRBV19 and J usage is TRBJ1-5, with a tentative D call TRBD1 (5 bases). The V end lost 3 bases, the J end lost 5 bases, and 11 bases lay between the germline ends. Germline CDR1 and CDR2: LNHDA and SQIVND (reference sequence). This CDR3 region has 14 residues.